The sequence of this T cell receptor (beta chain) was determined in a study of tumor and adjacent non-tumor tissue in lung cancer. About the research overall: There were approximately twelve adenocarcinoma, 2 squamous cell carcinoma and 1 small cell lung cancer cases.

No cell sorting was done before RNA was extracted from the tissue. This clonotype was observed many times. Its target is unknown. Whole-study results and caveats: TCR diversity was significantly greater in tumor than normal lung tissue. Tumor TCR diversity, when higher, was linked to shorter survival. In normal lung, the top 100 clones were significantly more dominant than in tumor.

The library came from three nested PCR rounds adapted from ARM-PCR protocols. TCRdb re-derived calls from the multiplex PCR reads in MiXCR, one entry per CDR3 protein. Of 65,000 to 95,000 distinct CDR3 sequences listed, about two thirds are singletons. This receptor was taken from a woman in her 70s with non-small cell lung cancer. Sequencing input: lung tumor tissue.

CDR3 nucleotide sequence: TGTGCCAGCAGCGAGGGACAGGGTACTAATGAAAAACTGTTTTTT. This gives the protein CASSEGQGTNEKLFF. This rearrangement joins TRBV5-5 to TRBJ1-4; 9 nucleotides line up with TRBD1. Germline CDR1 and CDR2: SGHKS and YYEKEE (reference sequence). The CDR3 is 15 amino acids. V lost 4 bases and J lost 2; bases outside the gene matches: 3.